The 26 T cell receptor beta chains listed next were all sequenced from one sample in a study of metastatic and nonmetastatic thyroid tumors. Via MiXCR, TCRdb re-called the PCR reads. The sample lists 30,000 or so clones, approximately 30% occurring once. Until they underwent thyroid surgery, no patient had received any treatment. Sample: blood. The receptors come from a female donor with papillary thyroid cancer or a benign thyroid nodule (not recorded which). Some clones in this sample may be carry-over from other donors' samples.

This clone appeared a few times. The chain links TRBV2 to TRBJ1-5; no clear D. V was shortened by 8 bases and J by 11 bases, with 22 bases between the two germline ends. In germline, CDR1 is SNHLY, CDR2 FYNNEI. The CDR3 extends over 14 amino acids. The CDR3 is CASGETDRRGTQHF. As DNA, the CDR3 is TGTGCCAGCGGAGAAACTGACCGTCGTGGGACCCAGCATTTT.

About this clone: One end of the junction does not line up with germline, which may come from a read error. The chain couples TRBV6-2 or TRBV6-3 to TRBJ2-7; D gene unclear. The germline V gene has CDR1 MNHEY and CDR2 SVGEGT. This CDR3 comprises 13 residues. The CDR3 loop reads CTSSPGDTYEQYF. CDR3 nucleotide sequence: TGTACCAGCAGCCCCGGCGACACCTACGAGCAGTACTTC.

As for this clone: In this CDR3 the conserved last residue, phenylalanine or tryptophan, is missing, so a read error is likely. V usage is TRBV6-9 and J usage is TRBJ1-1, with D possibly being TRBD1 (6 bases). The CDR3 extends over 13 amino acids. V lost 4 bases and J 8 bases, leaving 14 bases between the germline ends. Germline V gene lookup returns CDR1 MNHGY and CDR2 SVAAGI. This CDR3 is CASSFRGDKEAFV. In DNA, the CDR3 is TGTGCCAGCAGTTTCAGGGGTGATAAGGAAGCTTTCGTT.

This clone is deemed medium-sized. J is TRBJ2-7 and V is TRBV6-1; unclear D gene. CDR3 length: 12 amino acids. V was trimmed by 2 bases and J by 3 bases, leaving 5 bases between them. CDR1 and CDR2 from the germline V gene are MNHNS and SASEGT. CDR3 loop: CASSESGYEQYF. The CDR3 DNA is TGTGCCAGCAGTGAATCCGGCTACGAGCAGTACTTC.

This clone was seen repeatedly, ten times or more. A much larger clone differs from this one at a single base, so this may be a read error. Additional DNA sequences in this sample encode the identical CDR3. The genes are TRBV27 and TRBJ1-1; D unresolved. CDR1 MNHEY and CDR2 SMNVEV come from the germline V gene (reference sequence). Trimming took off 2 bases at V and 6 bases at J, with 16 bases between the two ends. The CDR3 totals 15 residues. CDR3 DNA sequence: TGTGCCAGCAGTTTAACGGGCCGAGCAAACGCTGAAGCTTTCTTT. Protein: CASSLTGRANAEAFF.

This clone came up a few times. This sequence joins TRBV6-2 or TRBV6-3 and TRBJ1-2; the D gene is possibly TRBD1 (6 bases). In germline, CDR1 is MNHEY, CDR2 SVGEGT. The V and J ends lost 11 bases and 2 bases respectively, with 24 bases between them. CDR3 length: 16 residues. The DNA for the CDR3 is TGTGCCGCGAGGTGGGGGGCGCATTCCCTCAACTATGGCTACACCTTC. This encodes CAARWGAHSLNYGYTF.

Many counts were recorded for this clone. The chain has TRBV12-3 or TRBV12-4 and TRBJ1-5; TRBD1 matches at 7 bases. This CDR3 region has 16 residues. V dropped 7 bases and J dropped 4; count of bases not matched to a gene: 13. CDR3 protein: CASKGAVEGANQPQHF. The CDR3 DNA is TGTGCCAGCAAGGGGGCCGTAGAGGGGGCAAATCAGCCCCAGCATTTT.

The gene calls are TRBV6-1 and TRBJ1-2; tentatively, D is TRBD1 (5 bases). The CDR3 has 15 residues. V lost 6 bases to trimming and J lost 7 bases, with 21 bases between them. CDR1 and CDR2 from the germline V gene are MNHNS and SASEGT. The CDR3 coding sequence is TGTGCCAGCAGAGCTCCGGGATGGGGCGAGACTGGCTACACCTTC. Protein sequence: CASRAPGWGETGYTF.

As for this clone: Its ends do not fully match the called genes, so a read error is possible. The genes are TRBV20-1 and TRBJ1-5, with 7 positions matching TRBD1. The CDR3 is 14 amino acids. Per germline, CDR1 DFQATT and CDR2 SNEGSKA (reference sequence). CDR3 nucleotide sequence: TGCAGAGCTAGCCCGGGACAGAGCAATCAGCCCCAGCATTTT. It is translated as CRASPGQSNQPQHF.

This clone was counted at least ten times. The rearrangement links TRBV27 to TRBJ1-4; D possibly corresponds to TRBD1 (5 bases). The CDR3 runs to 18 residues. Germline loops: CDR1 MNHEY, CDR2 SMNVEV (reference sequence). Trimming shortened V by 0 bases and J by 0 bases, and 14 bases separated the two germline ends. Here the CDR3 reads CASSLSWQGRATNEKLFF. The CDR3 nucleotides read TGTGCCAGCAGTTTATCCTGGCAGGGAAGGGCAACTAATGAAAAACTGTTTTTT.

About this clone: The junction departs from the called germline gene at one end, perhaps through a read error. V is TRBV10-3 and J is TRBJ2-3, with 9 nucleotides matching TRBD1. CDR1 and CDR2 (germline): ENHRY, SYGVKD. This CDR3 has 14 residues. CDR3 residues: CSIGTGGRAETQYF. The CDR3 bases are TGTTCCATCGGTACAGGGGGCCGGGCAGAGACGCAGTATTTT.

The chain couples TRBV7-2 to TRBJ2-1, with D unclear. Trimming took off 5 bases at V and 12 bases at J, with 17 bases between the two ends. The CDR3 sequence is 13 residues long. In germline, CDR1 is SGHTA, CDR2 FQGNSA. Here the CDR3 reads CASSPHLEDVQFF. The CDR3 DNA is TGTGCCAGCAGCCCACATCTTGAGGATGTGCAGTTCTTC.

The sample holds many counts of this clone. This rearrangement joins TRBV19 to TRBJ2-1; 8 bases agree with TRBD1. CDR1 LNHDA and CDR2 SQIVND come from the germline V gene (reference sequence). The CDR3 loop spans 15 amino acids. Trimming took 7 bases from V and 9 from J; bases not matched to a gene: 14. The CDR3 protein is CASTSVGQGIGEQFF. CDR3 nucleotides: TGTGCCAGTACCTCGGTTGGACAGGGAATCGGTGAGCAGTTCTTC.

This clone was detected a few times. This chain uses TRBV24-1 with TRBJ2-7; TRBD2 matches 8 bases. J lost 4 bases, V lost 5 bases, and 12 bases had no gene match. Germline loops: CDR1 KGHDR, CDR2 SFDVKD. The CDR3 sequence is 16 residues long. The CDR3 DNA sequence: TGTGCCACCAGTGGACAGGCGAGCGGGAGAGGGTACGAGCAGTACTTC. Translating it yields CATSGQASGRGYEQYF.

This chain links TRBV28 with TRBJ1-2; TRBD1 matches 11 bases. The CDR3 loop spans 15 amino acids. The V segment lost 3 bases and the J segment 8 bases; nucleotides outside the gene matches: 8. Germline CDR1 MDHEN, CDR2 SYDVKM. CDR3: CASSFLGQGARGYTF. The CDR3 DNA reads TGTGCCAGCAGTTTTCTAGGACAGGGGGCTCGGGGCTACACCTTC.

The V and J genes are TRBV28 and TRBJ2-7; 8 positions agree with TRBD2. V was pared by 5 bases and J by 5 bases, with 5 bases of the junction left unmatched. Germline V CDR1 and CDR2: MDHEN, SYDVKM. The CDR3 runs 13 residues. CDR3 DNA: TGTGCCAGCAGTCTCGGGGGGGGTGACGAGCAGTACTTC. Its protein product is CASSLGGGDEQYF.

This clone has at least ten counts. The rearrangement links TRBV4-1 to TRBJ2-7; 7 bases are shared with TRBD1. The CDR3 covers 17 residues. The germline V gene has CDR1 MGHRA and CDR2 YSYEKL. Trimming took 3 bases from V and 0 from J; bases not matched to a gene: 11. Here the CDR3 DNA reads TGCGCCAGCAGCCACCCGGGACAGCGCGCTTACTCCTACGAGCAGTACTTC. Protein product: CASSHPGQRAYSYEQYF.

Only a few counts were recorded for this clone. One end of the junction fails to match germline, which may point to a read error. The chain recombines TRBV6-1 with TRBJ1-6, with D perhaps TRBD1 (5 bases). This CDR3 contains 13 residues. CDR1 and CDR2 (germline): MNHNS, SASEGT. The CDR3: CANGQGAYSPLHF. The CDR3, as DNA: TGCGCCAACGGGCAGGGAGCATATTCACCCCTCCACTTT.

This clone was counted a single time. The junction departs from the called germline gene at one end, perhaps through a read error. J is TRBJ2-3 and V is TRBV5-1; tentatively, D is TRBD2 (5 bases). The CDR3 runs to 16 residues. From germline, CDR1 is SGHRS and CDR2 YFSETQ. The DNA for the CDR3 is TGCGCCAGCAGCTTGGATTGGGAGTCGCGCACAGATATGCAGTATTTT. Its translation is CASSLDWESRTDMQYF. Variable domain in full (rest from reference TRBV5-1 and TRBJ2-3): KAGVTQTPRYLIKTRGQQVTLSCSPISGHRSVSWYQQTPGQGLQFLFEYFSETQRNKGNFPGRFSGRQFSNSRSEMNVSTLELGDSALYLCASSLDWESRTDMQYFGPGTRLTVL.

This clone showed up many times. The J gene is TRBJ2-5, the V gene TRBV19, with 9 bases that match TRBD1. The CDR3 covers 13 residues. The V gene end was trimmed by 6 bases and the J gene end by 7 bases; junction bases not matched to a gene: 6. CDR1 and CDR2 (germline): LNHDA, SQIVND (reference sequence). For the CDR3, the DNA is TGTGCCAGTAGGGGGACAGGGATGGTGACCCAGTACTTC. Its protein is CASRGTGMVTQYF. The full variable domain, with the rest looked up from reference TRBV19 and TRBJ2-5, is DGGITQSPKYLFRKEGQNVTLSCEQNLNHDAMYWYRQDPGQGLRLIYYSQIVNDFQKGDIAEGYSVSREKKESFPLTVTSAQKNPTAFYLCASRGTGMVTQYFGPGTRLLVL.

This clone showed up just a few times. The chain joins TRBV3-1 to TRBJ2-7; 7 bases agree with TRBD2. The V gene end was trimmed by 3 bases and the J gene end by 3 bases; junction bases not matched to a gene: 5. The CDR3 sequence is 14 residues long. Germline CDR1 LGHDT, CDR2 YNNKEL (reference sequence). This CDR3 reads CASSQLGGGYEQYF. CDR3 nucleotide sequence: TGTGCCAGCAGCCAGCTGGGCGGGGGCTACGAGCAGTACTTC.

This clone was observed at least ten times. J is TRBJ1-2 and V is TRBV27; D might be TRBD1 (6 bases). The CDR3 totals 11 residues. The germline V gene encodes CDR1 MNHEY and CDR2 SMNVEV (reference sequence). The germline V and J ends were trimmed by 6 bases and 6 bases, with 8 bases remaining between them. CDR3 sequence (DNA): TGTGCCAGCAGAACAGGGAATGGCTACACCTTC. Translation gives CASRTGNGYTF.

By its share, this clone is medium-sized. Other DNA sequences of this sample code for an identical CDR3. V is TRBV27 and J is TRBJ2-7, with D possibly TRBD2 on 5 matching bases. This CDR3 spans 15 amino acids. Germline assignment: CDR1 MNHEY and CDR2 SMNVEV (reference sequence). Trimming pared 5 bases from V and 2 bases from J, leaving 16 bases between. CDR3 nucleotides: TGTGCCAGCAGTAGGGTGGCGGGCAAAGCCTACGAGCAGTACTTC. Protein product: CASSRVAGKAYEQYF.

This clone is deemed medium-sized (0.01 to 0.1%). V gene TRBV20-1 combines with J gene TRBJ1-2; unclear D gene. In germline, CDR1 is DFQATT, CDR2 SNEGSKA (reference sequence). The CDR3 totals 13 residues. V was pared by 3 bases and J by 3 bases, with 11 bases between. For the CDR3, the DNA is TGCAGTGCTAGGCCCCCCGGCTACTATGGCTACACCTTC. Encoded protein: CSARPPGYYGYTF.

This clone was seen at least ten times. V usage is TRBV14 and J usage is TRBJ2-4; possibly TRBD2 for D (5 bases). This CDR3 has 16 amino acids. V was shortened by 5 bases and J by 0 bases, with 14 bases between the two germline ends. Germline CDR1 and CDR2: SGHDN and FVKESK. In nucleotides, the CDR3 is TGTGCCAGCAGCGGCATGTCGGCGGGAGCCAAAAACATTCAGTACTTC. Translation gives CASSGMSAGAKNIQYF.

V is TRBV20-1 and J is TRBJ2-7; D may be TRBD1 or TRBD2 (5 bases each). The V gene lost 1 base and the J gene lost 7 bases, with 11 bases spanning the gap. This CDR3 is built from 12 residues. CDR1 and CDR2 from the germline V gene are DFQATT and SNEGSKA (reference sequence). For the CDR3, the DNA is TGCAGTGCTAGAGTGGGGGTGCGTGAGCAGTACTTC. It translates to CSARVGVREQYF.